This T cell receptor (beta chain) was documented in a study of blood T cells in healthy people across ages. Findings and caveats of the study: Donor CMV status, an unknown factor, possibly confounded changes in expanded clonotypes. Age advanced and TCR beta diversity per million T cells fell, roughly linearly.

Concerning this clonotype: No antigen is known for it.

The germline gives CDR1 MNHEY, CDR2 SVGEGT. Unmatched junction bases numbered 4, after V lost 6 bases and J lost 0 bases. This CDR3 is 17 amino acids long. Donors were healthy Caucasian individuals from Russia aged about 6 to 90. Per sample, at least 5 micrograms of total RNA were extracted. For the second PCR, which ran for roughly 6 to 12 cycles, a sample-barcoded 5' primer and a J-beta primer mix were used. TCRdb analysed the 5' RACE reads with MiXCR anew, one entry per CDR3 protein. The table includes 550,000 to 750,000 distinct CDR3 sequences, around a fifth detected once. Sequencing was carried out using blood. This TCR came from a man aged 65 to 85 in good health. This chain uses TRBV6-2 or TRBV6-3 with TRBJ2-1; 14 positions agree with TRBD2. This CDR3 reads CASRGLAGDSSYNEQFF. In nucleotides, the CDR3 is TGTGCCAGCAGGGGACTAGCGGGAGATAGCTCCTACAATGAGCAGTTCTTC.